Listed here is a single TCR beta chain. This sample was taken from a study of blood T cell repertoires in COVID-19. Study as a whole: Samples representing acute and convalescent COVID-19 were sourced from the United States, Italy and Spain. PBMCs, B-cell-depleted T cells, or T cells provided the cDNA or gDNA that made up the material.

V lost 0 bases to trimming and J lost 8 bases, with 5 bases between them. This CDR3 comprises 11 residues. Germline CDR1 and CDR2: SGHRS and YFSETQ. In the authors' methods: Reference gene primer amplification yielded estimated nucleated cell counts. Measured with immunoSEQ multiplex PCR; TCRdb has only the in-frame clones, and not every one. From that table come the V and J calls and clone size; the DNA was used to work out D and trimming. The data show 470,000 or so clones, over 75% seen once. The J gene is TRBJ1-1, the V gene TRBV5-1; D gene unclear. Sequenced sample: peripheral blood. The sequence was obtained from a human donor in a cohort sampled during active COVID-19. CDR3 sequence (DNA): TGCGCCAGCAGCTTGGGAACAGAAGCTTTCTTT. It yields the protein CASSLGTEAFF.